The 27 T cell receptor beta chains listed next were all sequenced from one sample in a study of vaccination and CD4 T cells after COVID-19. Their target antigens are unknown. Cultured CD4+ T cells had their DNA profiled by the Oncomine TCR Beta short-read assay. From the PCR reads, TCRdb called clonotypes with MiXCR, one entry per CDR3 protein. The sample gives under 4,500 distinct CDR3 sequences, under 50% of which show up once; roughly 30% is in the top ten. The sample's treatment: approximately 10-day PBMC culture with coronavirus spike peptide pools or control peptides (ViraFEST assay). Sequencing was performed on CD4+ T cells from blood, cultured in vitro. All receptors derive from a human donor who had recovered from COVID-19.

This chain links TRBV5-1 with TRBJ2-6, with D unclear. V was clipped by 5 bases and J by 0 bases, with 6 bases between them. Germline loops: CDR1 SGHRS, CDR2 YFSETQ. CDR3 length: 14 residues. CDR3 region: CASRQTSGANVLTF. The CDR3 nucleotides are TGCGCCAGCAGACAGACCTCTGGGGCCAACGTCCTGACTTTC. The full variable domain, in which reference TRBV5-1 and TRBJ2-6 provide the parts outside the CDR3, is KAGVTQTPRYLIKTRGQQVTLSCSPISGHRSVSWYQQTPGQGLQFLFEYFSETQRNKGNFPGRFSGRQFSNSRSEMNVSTLELGDSALYLCASRQTSGANVLTFGAGSRLTVL.

This clonotype appeared a few times. DNA of the CDR3: TGTGCCAGCAGCTCCTGGGACAGGGTTGATGGCTACACCTTC. It codes for CASSSWDRVDGYTF. The chain employs TRBV6-1 and TRBJ1-2; TRBD1 aligns across 9 bases. The CDR3 consists of 14 residues. Per germline, CDR1 MNHNS and CDR2 SASEGT. With V trimmed by 6 bases and J by 6 bases, 8 bases remained unmatched.

This chain uses TRBV27 with TRBJ2-1; a weak D match, TRBD2 (6 bases). V lost 5 bases and J 4 bases, leaving 15 bases between the germline ends. CDR1 is MNHEY, CDR2 SMNVEV, per germline (reference sequence). The CDR3 consists of 15 residues. The CDR3 DNA reads as TGTGCCAGCAGTACGACTAGTAGAGCGTACAATGAGCAGTTCTTC. This translates into CASSTTSRAYNEQFF.

The CDR3: CASSEFGVEKLFF. The CDR3 coding sequence is TGTGCCAGCAGTGAATTTGGGGTCGAAAAACTGTTTTTT. The V and J genes are TRBV25-1 and TRBJ1-4, with D hard to call. V lost 1 base and J lost 8, with 8 bases in between. The CDR3 has 13 residues. The V gene's germline CDR1 is MGHDK and CDR2 SYGVNS.

This clonotype was seen a few times. The chain uses TRBV20-1 and TRBJ1-4, with D uncertain. V lost 3 bases, J lost 6 bases, and 17 bases lay in between. This CDR3 is 15 amino acids long. CDR1 and CDR2 from the germline V gene are DFQATT and SNEGSKA (reference sequence). CDR3 coding DNA: TGCAGTGCTAGGTACTTCGGGAACGTCGATGAAAAACTGTTTTTT. It specifies CSARYFGNVDEKLFF.

This clonotype was recorded a few times. The rearrangement uses TRBV7-9 and TRBJ2-7; TRBD2 aligns across 11 bases. V shed 5 bases, J shed 1 base, and the junction held 7 bases outside the gene matches. Per germline, CDR1 SEHNR and CDR2 FQNEAQ (reference sequence). This CDR3 is built from 16 residues. The CDR3 reads CASSALLAGGSYEQYF. CDR3 bases: TGTGCCAGCAGCGCACTTCTAGCGGGAGGTTCCTACGAGCAGTACTTC.

By proportion, this clonotype is medium-sized. The rearrangement links TRBV2 to TRBJ2-7; possibly TRBD1 for D (5 bases). V lost 5 bases and J 2 bases, leaving 10 bases between the germline ends. CDR1 is SNHLY, CDR2 FYNNEI, per germline. The CDR3 contains 13 residues. The CDR3 coding sequence is TGTGCCAGCAGTCGAGACAGAACCTACGAGCAGTACTTC. It encodes CASSRDRTYEQYF. Combining the CDR3 with reference TRBV2 and TRBJ2-7 gives the whole variable domain EPEVTQTPSHQVTQMGQEVILRCVPISNHLYFYWYRQILGQKVEFLVSFYNNEISEKSEIFDDQFSVERPDGSNFTLKIRSTKLEDSAMYFCASSRDRTYEQYFGPGTRLTVT.

J is TRBJ2-7 and V is TRBV6-1; 14 bases match TRBD2. This CDR3 has 16 amino acids. Germline assignment: CDR1 MNHNS and CDR2 SASEGT. With V trimmed by 3 bases and J by 1 base, 2 bases remained unmatched. CDR3 sequence (DNA): TGTGCCAGCAGTGAGGGACTAGCGGGGGCTTCCTACGAGCAGTACTTC. Residues: CASSEGLAGASYEQYF.

The rearrangement uses TRBV20-1 and TRBJ1-6; 9 bases fit TRBD1. The CDR3 consists of 18 residues. Per germline, CDR1 DFQATT and CDR2 SNEGSKA (reference sequence). Trimming at V came to 0 bases and at J to 4 bases, leaving 10 bases not matched to a gene. CDR3 amino acids: CSARDKQGATRYNSPLHF. The DNA for the CDR3 is TGCAGTGCTAGAGATAAACAGGGGGCAACTCGTTATAATTCACCCCTCCACTTT.

This clonotype has just a few counts. V is TRBV20-1 and J is TRBJ2-3, with 13 bases fitting TRBD2. CDR3 length equals 19 residues. V shed 0 bases and J 0 bases; nucleotides not matched to a gene: 9. In germline, CDR1 is DFQATT, CDR2 SNEGSKA (reference sequence). The CDR3 loop reads CSARDLGLAGVSSTDTQYF. CDR3 bases: TGCAGTGCTAGAGATCTAGGACTAGCGGGGGTTTCTAGCACAGATACGCAGTATTTT.

The chain couples TRBV20-1 to TRBJ2-7; 9 bases are shared with TRBD1. CDR1 DFQATT and CDR2 SNEGSKA come from the germline V gene (reference sequence). This CDR3 has 13 residues. V lost 5 bases and J lost 6; bases outside the gene matches: 8. CDR3: CSALGQGRGEQYF. CDR3 bases: TGCAGTGCTCTGGGACAGGGACGAGGCGAGCAGTACTTC.

This clonotype was recorded a few times. The V gene is TRBV7-2, the J gene TRBJ2-1; 12 bases align to TRBD2. Looked up from germline, CDR1 is SGHTA and CDR2 is FQGNSA. This CDR3 is 15 amino acids long. V was clipped by 7 bases and J by 6 bases; unmatched bases: 7. CDR3 coding DNA: TGTGCCAGCACCACTAGCGGGAGGCGAGGCAATGAGCAGTTCTTC. Its protein is CASTTSGRRGNEQFF.

Only a few counts were recorded for this clonotype. The CDR3 loop is CASSQSKIGPEGSNQPQHF. Here the CDR3 DNA reads TGCGCCAGCAGCCAGAGTAAGATCGGGCCCGAGGGGAGCAATCAGCCCCAGCATTTT. The V call is TRBV4-3, the J call TRBJ1-5; a possible D gene is TRBD1 (5 bases). The CDR3 runs to 19 residues. Germline-derived CDR1 and CDR2 are LGHNA and YSLEER. V lost 3 bases and J 1 base, leaving 22 bases between the germline ends.

There are a few counts of this clonotype. The gene calls are TRBV20-1 and TRBJ2-3, with a possible D match to TRBD2 (6 bases). CDR1 and CDR2 from the germline V gene are DFQATT and SNEGSKA (reference sequence). There are 13 residues in the CDR3. Trimming took 8 bases from V and 1 from J, leaving 13 bases between them. The CDR3 spells CSPTGVGTDTQYF. The CDR3 DNA follows: TGCAGTCCGACGGGAGTAGGCACAGATACGCAGTATTTT.

The chain links TRBV7-9 to TRBJ1-2; D is possibly TRBD1 (5 bases). Looked up from germline, CDR1 is SEHNR and CDR2 is FQNEAQ (reference sequence). This CDR3 is 13 amino acids long. Between the trimmed V and J ends, which lost 5 bases and 9 bases, there was a span of 16 bases. CDR3 loop: CASSPGGERSYTF. The CDR3 DNA sequence: TGTGCCAGCAGCCCCGGGGGGGAGAGGAGCTACACCTTC.

The rearrangement links TRBV6-1 to TRBJ1-2; 7 bases agree with TRBD1. Germline lookup yields CDR1 MNHNS and CDR2 SASEGT. CDR3 size: 15 residues. The trim removed 9 bases at V and 5 bases at J, leaving 15 bases unmatched. CDR3 nucleotide sequence: TGTGCCAGGACTATAAGGGGGCAGGCCCCTTATGGCTACACCTTC. This sequence encodes CARTIRGQAPYGYTF.

The table lists this clonotype with a few counts. The chain is built from TRBV10-3 and TRBJ2-7; TRBD1 agrees at 8 bases. Trimming removed 10 bases from V and 3 bases from J; junction bases left unmatched: 5. Looked up from germline, CDR1 is ENHRY and CDR2 is SYGVKD. The CDR3 has 12 amino acids. The DNA for the CDR3 is TGTGCCACGTGGGGACAGGACTACGAGCAGTACTTC. The encoded protein is CATWGQDYEQYF.

The table lists this clonotype with a few counts. The V gene is TRBV4-2, the J gene TRBJ1-2; D is uncertain. V gave up 5 bases and J gave up 4 bases, with 17 bases separating them. Germline V gene sequence: CDR1 LGHNA, CDR2 YNFKEQ. The CDR3 covers 15 residues. This CDR3 is CASSLQSTVSYGYTF. The CDR3 DNA sequence: TGTGCCAGCAGCTTACAATCGACGGTAAGCTATGGCTACACCTTC.

The table lists this clonotype with a few counts. The genes are TRBV30 and TRBJ2-7; 8 bases align to TRBD1. V lost 2 bases and J lost 4; bases outside the gene matches: 4. This CDR3 region has 13 residues. Germline V gene data show CDR1 as GTSNPN and CDR2 as SVGIG (reference sequence). The CDR3 reads CAWSQGAVYEQYF. DNA of the CDR3: TGTGCCTGGAGTCAGGGGGCCGTGTACGAGCAGTACTTC.

In this sample, this clonotype turned up once. The chain carries TRBV5-5 and TRBJ1-5; a weak D match, TRBD1 (5 bases). Between the trimmed V and J ends, which lost 4 bases and 0 bases, there was a span of 14 bases. The germline V gene has CDR1 SGHKS and CDR2 YYEKEE (reference sequence). The CDR3 is 16 residues long. As DNA, the CDR3 is TGTGCCAGCAGCCAGGGTTTGTGGAATAGCAATCAGCCCCAGCATTTT. Translation gives CASSQGLWNSNQPQHF.

J is TRBJ2-3 and V is TRBV20-1; 8 nucleotides align to TRBD2. Germline V gene lookup returns CDR1 DFQATT and CDR2 SNEGSKA (reference sequence). This CDR3 region has 17 residues. Trimming took 0 bases from V and 4 from J; bases not matched to a gene: 12. The CDR3 is CSARDMRGARKSDTQYF. CDR3 in DNA: TGCAGTGCTAGAGATATGCGGGGGGCGCGTAAGTCAGATACGCAGTATTTT.

A few counts support this clonotype. The CDR3, as DNA: TGTGCCACCAGCAGAGATCCGTATGTGCAGTATTTT. Its translation is CATSRDPYVQYF. This sequence joins TRBV15 and TRBJ2-3; D not certain. Germline lookup yields CDR1 LNHNV and CDR2 YYDKDF (reference sequence). The V end lost 0 bases, the J end lost 11 bases, and 9 bases lay between the germline ends. The CDR3 extends over 12 amino acids.

In its sample, this clonotype was seen a few times. V and J are TRBV6-1 and TRBJ2-3; maybe TRBD2 (5 bases). CDR3 length: 15 residues. V shed 2 bases and J shed 3 bases, with 12 bases lying between them. The V gene's germline CDR1 is MNHNS and CDR2 SASEGT. The CDR3 DNA reads TGTGCCAGCAGTGAAATGAGGGCTATAACAGATACGCAGTATTTT. Its translation is CASSEMRAITDTQYF.

Only one count was recorded for this clonotype. The CDR3 loop reads CASRATVNYGYTF. CDR3 DNA sequence: TGTGCCAGCAGGGCGACAGTAAACTATGGCTACACCTTC. The gene calls are TRBV6-1 and TRBJ1-2; D possibly corresponds to TRBD1 (5 bases). The CDR3 has 13 residues. Trimming left V 6 bases short and J 2 bases short, with 10 bases between. Germline lookup yields CDR1 MNHNS and CDR2 SASEGT.

V usage is TRBV20-1 and J usage is TRBJ1-5; D unclear. V was clipped by 3 bases and J by 0 bases, with 6 bases between them. The CDR3 has 13 amino acids. The germline CDR1 and CDR2 sequences are DFQATT and SNEGSKA (reference sequence). For the CDR3, the DNA is TGCAGTGCTAGCACAGATAGCAATCAGCCCCAGCATTTT. Translated: CSASTDSNQPQHF.

This clonotype is classed as medium-sized (0.01 to 0.1%). The chain links TRBV10-1 to TRBJ2-7; D is unresolved. Looked up from germline, CDR1 is WNHNN and CDR2 is SYGVQD (reference sequence). The CDR3 totals 12 residues. Trimming shortened V by 10 bases and J by 2 bases, and 12 bases separated the two germline ends. The CDR3 sequence is CAKPTAAYEQYF. CDR3 in DNA: TGCGCCAAGCCGACGGCGGCCTACGAGCAGTACTTC.

In nucleotides, the CDR3 is TGTACCAGCAGCTTATTGGGGCGGCACGGGTCGAGTGAGCAGTTCTTC. Translating it yields CTSSLLGRHGSSEQFF. The chain combines TRBV7-2 with TRBJ2-1; D may be TRBD1 (5 bases). Trimming shortened V by 2 bases and J by 9 bases, and 20 bases separated the two germline ends. Germline-derived CDR1 and CDR2 are SGHTA and FQGNSA. This CDR3 has 16 residues.